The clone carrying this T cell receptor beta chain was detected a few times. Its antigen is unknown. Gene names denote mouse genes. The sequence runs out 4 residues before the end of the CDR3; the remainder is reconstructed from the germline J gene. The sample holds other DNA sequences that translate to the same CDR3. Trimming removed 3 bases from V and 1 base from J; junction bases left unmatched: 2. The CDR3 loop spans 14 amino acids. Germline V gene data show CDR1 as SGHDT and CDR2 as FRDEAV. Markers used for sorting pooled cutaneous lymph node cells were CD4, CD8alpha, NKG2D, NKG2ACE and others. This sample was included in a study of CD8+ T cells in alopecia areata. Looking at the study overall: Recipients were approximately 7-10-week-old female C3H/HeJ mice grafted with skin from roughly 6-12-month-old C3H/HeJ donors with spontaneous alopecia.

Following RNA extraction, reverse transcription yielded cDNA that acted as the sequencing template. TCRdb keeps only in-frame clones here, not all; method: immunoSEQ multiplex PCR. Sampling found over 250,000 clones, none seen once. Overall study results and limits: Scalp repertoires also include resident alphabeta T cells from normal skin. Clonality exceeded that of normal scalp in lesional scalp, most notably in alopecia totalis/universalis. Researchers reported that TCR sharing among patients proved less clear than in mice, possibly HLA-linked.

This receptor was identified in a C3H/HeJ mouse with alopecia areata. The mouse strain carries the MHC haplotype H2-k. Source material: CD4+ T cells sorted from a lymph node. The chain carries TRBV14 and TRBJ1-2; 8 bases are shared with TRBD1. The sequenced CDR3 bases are TGTGCCAGCAGTTCTGGACAGGGAAACTCC. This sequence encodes CASSSGQGNS. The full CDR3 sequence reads CASSSGQGNSDYTF.